The TCR beta chain under discussion was sequenced for a study of blood T cell repertoires in COVID-19. This clone was counted between two and nine times. Generated by immunoSEQ multiplex PCR, the TCRdb table keeps only in-frame clones and is missing some. In the table there are roughly 95,000 clones, roughly 82% of which are singletons. CDR3 size: 15 residues. V dropped 6 bases and J dropped 6; count of bases not matched to a gene: 8. CDR1 and CDR2 from the germline V gene are KGHSH and LQKENI. Sequencing was carried out using peripheral blood. The chain couples TRBV18 to TRBJ1-6, with 7 bases identical to TRBD1. The origin of this receptor is an elderly man with acute or convalescent COVID-19. The CDR3 DNA sequence: TGTGCCAGCTCGCCCCTACAGGGGAGTAATTCACCCCTCCACTTT. It translates to CASSPLQGSNSPLHF.